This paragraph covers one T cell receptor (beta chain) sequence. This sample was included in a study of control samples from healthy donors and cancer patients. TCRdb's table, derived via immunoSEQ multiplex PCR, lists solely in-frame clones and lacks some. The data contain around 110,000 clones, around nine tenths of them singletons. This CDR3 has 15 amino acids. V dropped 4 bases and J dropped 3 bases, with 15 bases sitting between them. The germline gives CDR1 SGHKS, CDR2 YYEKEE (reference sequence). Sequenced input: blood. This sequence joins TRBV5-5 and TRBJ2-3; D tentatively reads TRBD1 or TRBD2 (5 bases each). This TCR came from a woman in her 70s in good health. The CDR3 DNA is TGTGCCAGCAGCATGGGGACCCGATATACAGATACGCAGTATTTT. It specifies CASSMGTRYTDTQYF.